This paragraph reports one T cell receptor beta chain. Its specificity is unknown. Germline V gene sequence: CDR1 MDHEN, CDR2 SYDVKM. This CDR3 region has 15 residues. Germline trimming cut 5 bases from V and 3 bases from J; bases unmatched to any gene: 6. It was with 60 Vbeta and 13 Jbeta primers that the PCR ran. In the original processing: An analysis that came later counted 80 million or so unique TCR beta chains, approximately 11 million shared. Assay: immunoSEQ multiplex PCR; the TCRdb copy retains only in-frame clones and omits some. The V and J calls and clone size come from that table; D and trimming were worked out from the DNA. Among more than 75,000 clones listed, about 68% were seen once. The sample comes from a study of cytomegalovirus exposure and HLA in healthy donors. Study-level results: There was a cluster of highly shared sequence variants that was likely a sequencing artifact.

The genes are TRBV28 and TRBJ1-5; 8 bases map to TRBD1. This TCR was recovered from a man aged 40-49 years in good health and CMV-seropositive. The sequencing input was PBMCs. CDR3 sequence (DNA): TGTGCCAGCAGTCTCGGACAGGGTATCAATCAGCCCCAGCATTTT. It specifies CASSLGQGINQPQHF.